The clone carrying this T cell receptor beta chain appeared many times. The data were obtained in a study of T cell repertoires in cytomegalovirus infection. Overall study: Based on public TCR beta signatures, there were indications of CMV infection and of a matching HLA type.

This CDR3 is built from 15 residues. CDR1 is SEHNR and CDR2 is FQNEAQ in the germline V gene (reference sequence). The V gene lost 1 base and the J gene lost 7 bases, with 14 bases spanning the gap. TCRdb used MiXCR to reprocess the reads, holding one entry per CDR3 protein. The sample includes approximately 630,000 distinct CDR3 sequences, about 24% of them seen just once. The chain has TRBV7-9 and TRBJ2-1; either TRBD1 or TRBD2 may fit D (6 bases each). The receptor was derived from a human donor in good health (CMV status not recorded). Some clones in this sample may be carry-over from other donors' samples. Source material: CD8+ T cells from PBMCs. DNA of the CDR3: TGTGCCAGCAGCTTAGAGGGGGGCTCTGCTAATGAGCAGTTCTTC. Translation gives CASSLEGGSANEQFF.